Shown below are 12 T cell receptor beta chains from a single sample sequenced in a study of T cells in Graves' hyperthyroidism and ophthalmopathy. RNA transcripts served as the template for amplifying TCR beta CDR3 regions. HTBI primers were used for first-round RT-PCR of the TCR CDR3. MiXCR, applied by TCRdb to the multiplex PCR reads, yields one record per CDR3 protein. In the table there are roughly 130,000 distinct CDR3 sequences, more than 20% of which are singletons. Sequencing was performed on blood. These receptors all come from a woman aged 45-65 years with Graves' hyperthyroidism that later progressed to Graves' ophthalmopathy.

In this sample, this clonotype turned up a few times. The gene calls are TRBV10-3 and TRBJ1-5; D unclear. Per germline, CDR1 ENHRY and CDR2 SYGVKD. The germline V and J ends were trimmed by 11 bases and 7 bases, with 18 bases remaining between them. This CDR3 contains 13 residues. The CDR3 nucleotides are TGTGCCCCCCAACCGGGCAGGAGGCAGCCCCAGCATTTT. Protein product: CAPQPGRRQPQHF.

CDR3 sequence reads: CSAQDRSSYEQYF. For the CDR3, the DNA is TGCAGCGCCCAGGACAGGAGCTCCTACGAGCAGTACTTC. This rearrangement joins TRBV29-1 to TRBJ2-7; 7 bases line up with TRBD1. The CDR3 length is 13 residues. CDR1 and CDR2 (germline): SQVTM, ANQGSEA. The junction had 6 bases not matched to a gene; V was cut back by 7 bases and J by 0 bases.

This clonotype was seen ten or more times. The chain employs TRBV7-2 and TRBJ2-7; 11 positions match TRBD1. Trimming at V came to 1 base and at J to 5 bases, leaving 1 base not matched to a gene. Germline V gene sequence: CDR1 SGHTA, CDR2 FQGNSA. CDR3 length: 14 residues. The CDR3 region has the DNA TGTGCCAGCAGCTTAGGGGACAGGGGGAACGAGCAGTACTTC. Amino acid sequence: CASSLGDRGNEQYF.

This clonotype was counted only a few times. This could be a read error, since a much larger clone is one nucleotide away. V and J are TRBV11-2 and TRBJ2-7; D not resolved. This CDR3 has 14 amino acids. V gave up 4 bases and J gave up 2 bases, with 12 bases separating them. CDR1 and CDR2 from the germline V gene are SGHAT and FQNNGV. CDR3 protein: CASSSWSLTYEQYF. CDR3 nucleotide sequence: TGTGCCAGCAGCTCATGGTCCCTAACCTACGAGCAGTACTTC.

At least ten counts were recorded for this clonotype. The chain couples TRBV18 to TRBJ2-7; tentatively, D is TRBD1 or TRBD2 (5 bases each). V was cut by 5 bases and J by 0 bases, with 8 bases left in between. In germline, CDR1 is KGHSH, CDR2 LQKENI. This CDR3 is 13 amino acids long. The CDR3 is CASSTGASYEQYF. The CDR3 nucleotides read TGTGCCAGCTCAACCGGGGCCTCCTACGAGCAGTACTTC.

The chain uses TRBV5-1 and TRBJ2-6, with D possibly being TRBD1 (5 bases). The germline CDR1 and CDR2 sequences are SGHRS and YFSETQ. The CDR3 is made up of 17 amino acids. Between the trimmed V and J ends, which lost 0 bases and 1 base, there was a span of 11 bases. CDR3 bases: TGCGCCAGCAGCTTGGACAGGCCATTATCTGGGGCCAACGTCCTGACTTTC. This gives the protein CASSLDRPLSGANVLTF.

Note on this clonotype: The junction shows a germline mismatch at one end, possibly a read error. The V gene is TRBV5-1, the J gene TRBJ2-5, with a weak D call TRBD1 (5 bases). Germline V CDR1 and CDR2: SGHRS, YFSETQ. CDR3 length equals 16 residues. In DNA, the CDR3 is TGCTCCAGCAGCTTAGGGGATAACAGCCCCCAAGAGACCCAGTACTTC. Protein sequence: CSSSLGDNSPQETQYF.

At least ten counts were recorded for this clonotype. CDR3 sequence (DNA): TGTGCCAGCTCAACCAGACAGCAAGAGACCCAGTACTTC. Protein: CASSTRQQETQYF. The gene calls are TRBV18 and TRBJ2-5, with D perhaps TRBD1 (5 bases). Trimming pared 5 bases from V and 2 bases from J, leaving 9 bases between. CDR3 length: 13 amino acids. CDR1 and CDR2 from the germline V gene are KGHSH and LQKENI.

The chain employs TRBV14 and TRBJ2-7, with D tentatively TRBD2 (6 bases). CDR1 SGHDN and CDR2 FVKESK come from the germline V gene. Trimming removed 0 bases at V and 6 bases at J, with 15 bases between. The CDR3 is made up of 15 amino acids. The DNA of the CDR3 is TGTGCCAGCAGCCAAGATTTTCGGGAGACGGGCGAGCAGTACTTC. The encoded protein is CASSQDFRETGEQYF.

This clonotype was detected many times. The rearrangement joins TRBV19 to TRBJ2-2; 7 bases line up with TRBD1. Looked up from germline, CDR1 is LNHDA and CDR2 is SQIVND (reference sequence). V shed 3 bases, J shed 0 bases, and the junction held 4 bases outside the gene matches. CDR3 size: 16 residues. The CDR3, as DNA: TGTGCCAGTAGTATCCTCGGACAGGCGAACACCGGGGAGCTGTTTTTT. It is translated as CASSILGQANTGELFF.

This chain joins TRBV9 and TRBJ1-1; the match to TRBD1 covers 7 bases. The CDR3 is made up of 13 amino acids. Trimming took 3 bases from V and 8 from J; bases not matched to a gene: 7. In germline, CDR1 is SGDLS, CDR2 YYNGEE. The CDR3: CASSGPQGSEAFF. Written as DNA, the CDR3 is TGTGCCAGCAGCGGGCCACAGGGGTCCGAAGCTTTCTTT.

This clonotype occurred many times. In DNA form, the CDR3 reads TGTGCCAGCAGGACTAGCGCCTCCTACAATGAGCAGTTCTTC. Protein: CASRTSASYNEQFF. The rearrangement uses TRBV6-1 and TRBJ2-1; TRBD2 matches at 8 bases. The V gene end was trimmed by 6 bases and the J gene end by 0 bases; junction bases not matched to a gene: 1. The CDR3 totals 14 residues. Germline V gene data show CDR1 as MNHNS and CDR2 as SASEGT.